This entry concerns a single T cell receptor (beta chain). The CDR3 contains 14 residues. The V end lost 0 bases, the J end lost 5 bases, and 8 bases lay between the germline ends. This entry belongs to a study of blood T cell repertoires in COVID-19. TCRdb keeps only in-frame clones here, not all; method: immunoSEQ multiplex PCR. The sample yields around 130,000 clones, approximately 84% seen once. Material for sequencing was peripheral blood. This rearrangement joins TRBV23-1 to TRBJ2-1; weak D call: TRBD2 (5 bases). TRBV23-1 is classed as an ORF, of uncertain function. The clonotype originates from a woman aged 80 or over with acute or convalescent COVID-19. DNA of the CDR3: TGCGCCAGCAGTCAATCGACTACCGACAATGAGCAGTTCTTC. This codes for CASSQSTTDNEQFF.